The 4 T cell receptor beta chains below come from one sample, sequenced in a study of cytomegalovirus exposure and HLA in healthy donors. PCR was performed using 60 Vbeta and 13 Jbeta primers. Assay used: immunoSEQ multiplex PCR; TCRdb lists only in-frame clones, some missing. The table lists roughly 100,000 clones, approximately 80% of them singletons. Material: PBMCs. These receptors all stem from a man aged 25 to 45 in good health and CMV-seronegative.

CDR3 amino acids: CASSQDNRGRDGYTF. CDR3 sequence (DNA): TGCGCCAGCAGCCAAGATAACAGGGGGCGGGATGGCTACACCTTC. The rearrangement uses TRBV4-3 and TRBJ1-2, with TRBD1 matching over 9 bases. This CDR3 spans 15 amino acids. Germline assignment: CDR1 LGHNA and CDR2 YSLEER. J was trimmed by 6 bases and V by 0 bases; bases with no gene match: 5.

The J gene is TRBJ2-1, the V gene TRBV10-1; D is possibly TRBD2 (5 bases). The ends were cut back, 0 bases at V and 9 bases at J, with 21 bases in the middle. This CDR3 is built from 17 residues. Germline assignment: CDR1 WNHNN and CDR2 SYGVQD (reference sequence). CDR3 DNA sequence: TGCGCCAGCAGTGAGTCGGAACGAATAGGACTCGCGGGTGAGCAGTTCTTC. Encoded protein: CASSESERIGLAGEQFF.

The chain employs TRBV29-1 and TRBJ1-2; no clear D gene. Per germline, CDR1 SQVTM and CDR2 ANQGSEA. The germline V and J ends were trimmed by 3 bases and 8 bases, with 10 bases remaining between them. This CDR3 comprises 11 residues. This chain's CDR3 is CSVDPVFGYTF. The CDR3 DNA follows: TGCAGCGTTGACCCGGTTTTCGGCTACACCTTC.

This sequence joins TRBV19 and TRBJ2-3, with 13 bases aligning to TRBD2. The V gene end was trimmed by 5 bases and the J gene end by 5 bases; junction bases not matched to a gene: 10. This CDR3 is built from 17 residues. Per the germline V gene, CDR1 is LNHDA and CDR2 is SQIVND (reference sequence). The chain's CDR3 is CASSRTSGGTGGDTQYF. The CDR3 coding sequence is TGTGCCAGTAGTCGGACTAGCGGGGGCACGGGTGGAGATACGCAGTATTTT.